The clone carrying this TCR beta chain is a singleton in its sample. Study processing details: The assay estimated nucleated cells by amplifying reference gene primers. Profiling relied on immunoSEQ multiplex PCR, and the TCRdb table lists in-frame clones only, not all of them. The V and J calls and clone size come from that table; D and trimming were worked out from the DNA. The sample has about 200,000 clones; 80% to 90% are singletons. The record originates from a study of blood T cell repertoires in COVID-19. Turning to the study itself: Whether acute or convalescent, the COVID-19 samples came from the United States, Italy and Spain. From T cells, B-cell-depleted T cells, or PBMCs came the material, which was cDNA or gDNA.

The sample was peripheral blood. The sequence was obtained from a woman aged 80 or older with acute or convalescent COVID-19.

For the CDR3, the DNA is TGTGCCAGAAGCCTACTCCAGGGACAGGGAAATTCACCCCTCCACTTT. It specifies CARSLLQGQGNSPLHF. The rearrangement joins TRBV5-3 to TRBJ1-6, with 9 bases identical to TRBD1. TRBV5-3 is an ORF, and what it does is uncertain. The CDR3 loop spans 16 amino acids. Trimming took 4 bases from V and 7 from J; bases not matched to a gene: 9.